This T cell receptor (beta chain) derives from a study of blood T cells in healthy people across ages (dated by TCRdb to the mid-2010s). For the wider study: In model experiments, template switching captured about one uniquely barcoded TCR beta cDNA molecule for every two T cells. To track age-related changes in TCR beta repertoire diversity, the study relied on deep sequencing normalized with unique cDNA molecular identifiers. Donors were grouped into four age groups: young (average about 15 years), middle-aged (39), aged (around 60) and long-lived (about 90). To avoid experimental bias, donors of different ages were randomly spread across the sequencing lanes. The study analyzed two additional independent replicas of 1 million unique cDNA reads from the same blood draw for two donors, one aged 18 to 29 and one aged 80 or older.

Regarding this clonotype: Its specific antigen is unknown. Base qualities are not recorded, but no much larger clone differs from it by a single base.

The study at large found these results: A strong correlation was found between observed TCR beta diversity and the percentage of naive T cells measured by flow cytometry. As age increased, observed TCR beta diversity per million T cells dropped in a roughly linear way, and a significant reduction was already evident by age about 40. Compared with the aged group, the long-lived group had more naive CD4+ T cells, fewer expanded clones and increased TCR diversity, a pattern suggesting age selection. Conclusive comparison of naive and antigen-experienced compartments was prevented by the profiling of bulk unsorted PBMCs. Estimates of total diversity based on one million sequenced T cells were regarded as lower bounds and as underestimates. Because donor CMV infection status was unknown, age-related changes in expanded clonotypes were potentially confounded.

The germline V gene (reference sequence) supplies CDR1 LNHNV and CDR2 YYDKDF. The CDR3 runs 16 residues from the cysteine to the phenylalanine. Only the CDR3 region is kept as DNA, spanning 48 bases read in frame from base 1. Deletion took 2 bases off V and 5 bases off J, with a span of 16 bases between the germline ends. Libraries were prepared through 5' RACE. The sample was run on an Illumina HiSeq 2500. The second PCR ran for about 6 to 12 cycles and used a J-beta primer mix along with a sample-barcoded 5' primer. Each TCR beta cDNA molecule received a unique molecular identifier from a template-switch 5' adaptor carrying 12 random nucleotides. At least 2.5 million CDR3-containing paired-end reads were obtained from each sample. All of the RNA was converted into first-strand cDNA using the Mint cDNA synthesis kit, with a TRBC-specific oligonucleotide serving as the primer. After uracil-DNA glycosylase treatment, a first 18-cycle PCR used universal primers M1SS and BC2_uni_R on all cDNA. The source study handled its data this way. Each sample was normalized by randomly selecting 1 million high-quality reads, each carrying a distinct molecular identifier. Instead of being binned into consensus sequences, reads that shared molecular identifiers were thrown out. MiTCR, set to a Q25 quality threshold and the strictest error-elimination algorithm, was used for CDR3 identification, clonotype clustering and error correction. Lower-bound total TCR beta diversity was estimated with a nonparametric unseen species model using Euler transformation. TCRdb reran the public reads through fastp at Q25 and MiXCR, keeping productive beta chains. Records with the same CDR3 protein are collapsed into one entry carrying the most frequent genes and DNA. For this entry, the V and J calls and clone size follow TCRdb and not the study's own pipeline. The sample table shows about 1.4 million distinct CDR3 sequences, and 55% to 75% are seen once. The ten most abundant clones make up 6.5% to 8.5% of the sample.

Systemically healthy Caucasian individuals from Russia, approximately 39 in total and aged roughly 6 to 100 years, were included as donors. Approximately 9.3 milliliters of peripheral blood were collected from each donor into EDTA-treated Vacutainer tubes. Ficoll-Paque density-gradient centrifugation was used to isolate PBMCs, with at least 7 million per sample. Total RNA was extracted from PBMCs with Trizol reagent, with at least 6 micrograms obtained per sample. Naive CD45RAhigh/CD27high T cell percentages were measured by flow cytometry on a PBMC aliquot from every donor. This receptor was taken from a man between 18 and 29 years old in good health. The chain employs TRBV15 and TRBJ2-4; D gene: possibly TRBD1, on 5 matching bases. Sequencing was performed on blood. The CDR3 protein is CATSRTPQGFQNIQYF. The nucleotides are TGTGCCACCAGCAGAACACCCCAGGGTTTCCAAAACATTCAGTACTTC.